Here is one TCR beta chain with its context. Its antigen is still unknown. This sample was included in a study of cytomegalovirus exposure and HLA in healthy donors. Notes on the study in general: In an earlier analysis, productive rearrangement rates for most beta V segments clustered near 87% or 30%.

The study ran its PCR with 60 Vbeta and 13 Jbeta primers. Assay: immunoSEQ multiplex PCR; the TCRdb copy retains only in-frame clones and omits some. This repertoire includes 70,000 or so clones. Participants comprised healthy donors of bone marrow. The clonotype was recovered from a female donor in good health and CMV-seropositive. Sequences were obtained from PBMCs.

CDR3 DNA sequence: TGTGCCAGCAGTTACCGTCGGGGTAACACTGAAGCTTTCTTT. This sequence encodes CASSYRRGNTEAFF. The chain employs TRBV6-6 and TRBJ1-1; no clear D. The CDR3 sequence is 14 residues long. The V and J ends lost 2 bases and 2 bases respectively, with 9 bases between them. The V gene's germline CDR1 is MNHNY and CDR2 SVGAGI (reference sequence).